This TCR beta chain is drawn from a study of blood T cell repertoires in COVID-19. Study context: Samples taken during acute and convalescent COVID-19 were collected in the United States, Italy and Spain. PBMCs, B-cell-depleted T cells, or T cells provided the cDNA or gDNA that made up the material.

This clone was detected once. The length of the CDR3 is 15 residues. The V and J ends lost 0 bases and 0 bases respectively, with 8 bases between them. CDR1 is LGHDT and CDR2 is YNNKEL in the germline V gene (reference sequence). Per the original data handling: By means of reference gene primer amplification, nucleated cell counts were estimated. Repertoires were generated with immunoSEQ multiplex PCR, while TCRdb's copy carries only in-frame clones and drops some. V, J and clone size derive from that table, while D and trimming were established from the DNA sequence. In the table there are roughly 100,000 clones, more than 75% of which are singletons.

The sequencing input was peripheral blood. The receptor comes from a man between 60 and 75 years old with active or convalescent COVID-19. The rearrangement joins TRBV3-1 (or the pseudogene TRBV3-2) to TRBJ2-5; the D is unclear. The CDR3 DNA follows: TGTGCCAGCAGCCAAGAACAAGCGAACCAAGAGACCCAGTACTTC. Translated, it gives CASSQEQANQETQYF.